Reported below is one T cell receptor beta chain. This sample is drawn from a study of blood T cell repertoires in COVID-19. Study as a whole: From the United States, Italy and Spain came samples of acute and convalescent COVID-19. T cells, B-cell-depleted T cells, or PBMCs provided the cDNA or gDNA that served as material.

In the original analysis: Amplified reference gene primers provided the basis for estimating nucleated cell counts. Sequencing used immunoSEQ multiplex PCR; TCRdb keeps in-frame clones, though not all of them. V, J and clone size reflect that table, while D and trimming were determined from the DNA. The sample shows about 40,000 clones, 75% to 90% of them seen only once. Losses at the gene ends were 4 bases for V and 5 bases for J; bases not matched to a gene: 13. The CDR3 length is 17 residues. Germline CDR1 reads KGHDR; CDR2 reads SFDVKD. V and J are TRBV24-1 and TRBJ1-5, with 7 bases matching TRBD1. The sequenced sample consisted of peripheral blood. This TCR was recovered from a woman between 65 and 79 years old with acute or convalescent COVID-19. CDR3 residues: CATSESSGGLVHQPQHF. The CDR3 nucleotides read TGTGCCACCAGTGAGAGTTCAGGGGGTCTCGTCCATCAGCCCCAGCATTTT.